The 30 T cell receptor beta chains given below trace back to one sample, sequenced in a study of neurological immune-mediated disorders. Stated time point: longitudinal time-point 3. One entry per CDR3 protein results from TCRdb running MiXCR on the 5' RACE reads. The sample consists of fewer than 110,000 distinct CDR3 sequences, 10% to 12% of them appearing once. Sequencing was performed on PBMCs. The receptor set was obtained from a female donor with HTLV-1-associated myelopathy (HAM/TSP).

About this clonotype: This sequence may be a read error, since a much larger clone differs from it by one base. The genes are TRBV20-1 and TRBJ2-7; 10 positions match TRBD1. Germline values: CDR1 DFQATT, CDR2 SNEGSKA (reference sequence). The length of the CDR3 is 13 residues. The CDR3 loop reads CSANKGQGSDQYF. The CDR3 region has the DNA TGCAGCGCAAACAAGGGACAGGGGTCCGATCAGTACTTC.

With regard to this clonotype: The junction does not match germline at one end; this may be a read error. The chain recombines TRBV2 with TRBJ2-1; 8 bases map to TRBD2. The CDR3 loop spans 13 amino acids. The germline V gene encodes CDR1 SNHLY and CDR2 FYNNEI. Here the CDR3 DNA reads TGTGCCAGCAATGAAGCGGGGGCGGTTGAGCAGTTCTTC. It is translated as CASNEAGAVEQFF.

This chain links TRBV7-2 with TRBJ1-1; D may be TRBD1 (5 bases). The CDR3 totals 13 residues. Per the germline V gene, CDR1 is SGHTA and CDR2 is FQGNSA. V lost 5 bases and J lost 6, with 13 bases in between. The CDR3 bases are TGTGCCAGCAGCCTGGGTAGGGGCTCTGAAGCTTTCTTT. Its translation: CASSLGRGSEAFF. Using reference TRBV7-2 and TRBJ1-1 for the parts outside the CDR3, the full variable domain is GAGVSQSPSNKVTEKGKDVELRCDPISGHTALYWYRQSLGQGLEFLIYFQGNSAPDKSGLPSDRFSAERTGGSVSTLTIQRTQQEDSAVYLCASSLGRGSEAFFGQGTRLTVV.

This clonotype was seen ten or more times. The V call is TRBV11-2, the J call TRBJ2-3; D remains unclear. This CDR3 region has 13 residues. Per germline, CDR1 SGHAT and CDR2 FQNNGV. V lost 1 base to trimming and J lost 13 bases, with 15 bases between them. The CDR3 coding sequence is TGTGCCAGCAGCTTAGGGGATTTCCGGGCCAAGTATTTT. Residues: CASSLGDFRAKYF.

Ten or more counts support this clonotype. The rearrangement uses TRBV24-1 and TRBJ2-5, with 7 bases fitting TRBD1. Trimming removed 4 bases from V and 4 bases from J; junction bases left unmatched: 11. Per germline, CDR1 KGHDR and CDR2 SFDVKD. The CDR3 runs to 16 residues. The CDR3 DNA reads TGTGCCACCAGTGACCCGACAGGGTACTCGCTAGAGACCCAGTACTTC. It is translated as CATSDPTGYSLETQYF.

This clonotype was found many times. The J gene is TRBJ2-1, the V gene TRBV12-3 or TRBV12-4; TRBD1 aligns across 10 bases. With 6 bases clipped from V and 6 bases from J, the junction kept 8 bases outside the gene matches. CDR3 size: 15 residues. The CDR3 DNA is TGTGCCAGCAGGTCCGGGACAGGGGTGGTCAATGAGCAGTTCTTC. It encodes CASRSGTGVVNEQFF.

The CDR3 spells CASSFSGTGGEQYF. The DNA of the CDR3 is TGTGCCAGCAGTTTTAGCGGGACAGGGGGCGAGCAGTACTTC. The rearrangement links TRBV12-3 or TRBV12-4 to TRBJ2-7; 11 bases fit TRBD1. The CDR3 extends over 14 amino acids. Unmatched junction bases numbered 4, after V lost 3 bases and J lost 6 bases.

This clonotype was seen many times. The CDR3 sequence: CAISESSGEQYF. Here the CDR3 DNA reads TGTGCCATCAGTGAGTCGTCGGGCGAGCAGTACTTC. The chain has TRBV10-3 and TRBJ2-7, with unresolved D. This CDR3 comprises 12 residues. Looked up from germline, CDR1 is ENHRY and CDR2 is SYGVKD. V was shortened by 0 bases and J by 6 bases, with 6 bases between the two germline ends.

In the case of this clonotype: This may arise from a read error, as a much more abundant clone is one base away. CDR3 bases: TGTGCCAGCAGTTTTATCGGAGGAGATCAGCTCCAGCATTTT. It is translated as CASSFIGGDQLQHF. The chain employs TRBV27 and TRBJ1-5, with unresolved D. The CDR3 totals 14 residues. Looked up from germline, CDR1 is MNHEY and CDR2 is SMNVEV (reference sequence).

This chain joins TRBV19 and TRBJ2-3; D possibly corresponds to TRBD1 (6 bases). Trimming took off 8 bases at V and 0 bases at J, with 12 bases between the two ends. CDR3 length equals 14 residues. The germline gives CDR1 LNHDA, CDR2 SQIVND (reference sequence). The CDR3 DNA sequence: TGTGCCAGTTCCCGGACAGCTAGCACAGATACGCAGTATTTT. Amino acid sequence: CASSRTASTDTQYF.

As for this clonotype: The junction shows a germline mismatch at one end, possibly a read error. The chain recombines TRBV3-1 with TRBJ2-3, with 10 bases that match TRBD2. The germline V gene has CDR1 LGHDT and CDR2 YNNKEL (reference sequence). CDR3 length: 18 amino acids. CDR3: CVSSQGSGTSALTDTQYF. The CDR3 DNA follows: TGTGTCAGCAGCCAAGGTTCCGGGACTAGCGCCCTCACAGATACGCAGTATTTT.

This clonotype was recorded at least ten times. The chain carries TRBV20-1 and TRBJ2-5, with 9 nucleotides matching TRBD1. The CDR3 runs 12 residues. V dropped 5 bases and J dropped 5; count of bases not matched to a gene: 3. The germline gives CDR1 DFQATT, CDR2 SNEGSKA (reference sequence). The CDR3 DNA sequence: TGCAGTGCTGGGGACAGGGACGAGACCCAGTACTTC. Translation gives CSAGDRDETQYF.

This clonotype was counted at least ten times. The rearrangement links TRBV7-2 to TRBJ1-1; D unclear. Trimming took 0 bases from V and 8 from J, leaving 16 bases between them. CDR1 is SGHTA, CDR2 FQGNSA, per germline. This CDR3 has 15 residues. CDR3 in DNA: TGTGCCAGCAGCTTAGCTATCTTCATCCGGGCGGAAGCTTTCTTT. It encodes CASSLAIFIRAEAFF.

V and J are TRBV21-1 and TRBJ2-7; the listed D gene, TRBD2, was not tested against the DNA. TRBV21-1 is a listed pseudogene. The CDR3 length is 15 residues. The CDR3 sequence is CASSRSPRYSYEQYF. For the CDR3, the DNA is TGTGCCAGCAGCCGTTCCCCGCGATACTCCTACGAGCAGTACTTC.

In its sample, this clonotype was seen many times. The genes are TRBV5-1 and TRBJ2-1, with no clear D. Trimming cost V 0 bases and J 5 bases, with 15 bases left between them. The CDR3 is made up of 16 amino acids. Germline loops: CDR1 SGHRS, CDR2 YFSETQ. The chain's CDR3 is CASSLASGVSDNEQFF. CDR3 in DNA: TGCGCCAGCAGCTTGGCCTCAGGAGTTTCGGACAATGAGCAGTTCTTC.

In this sample, this clonotype turned up many times. The rearrangement joins TRBV29-1 to TRBJ2-5; D possibly corresponds to TRBD1 (6 bases). V dropped 7 bases and J dropped 4 bases, with 10 bases sitting between them. Germline V gene lookup returns CDR1 SQVTM and CDR2 ANQGSEA. The CDR3 runs 11 residues. CDR3 region: CSGTGLETQYF. As DNA, the CDR3 is TGCAGCGGCACAGGGCTAGAGACCCAGTACTTC.

At least ten counts were recorded for this clonotype. The CDR3 DNA sequence: TGTGCCAGCAGCCAAGCGTGGGATACGCAGTATTTT. Translating gives CASSQAWDTQYF. The V and J genes are TRBV11-2 and TRBJ2-3, with D unclear. CDR1 is SGHAT and CDR2 is FQNNGV in the germline V gene. Between the trimmed V and J ends, which lost 5 bases and 6 bases, there was a span of 9 bases. The CDR3 has 12 amino acids. Full variable domain (outside the CDR3, taken from reference TRBV11-2 and TRBJ2-3): EAGVAQSPRYKIIEKRQSVAFWCNPISGHATLYWYQQILGQGPKLLIQFQNNGVVDDSQLPKDRFSAERLKGVDSTLKIQPAKLEDSAVYLCASSQAWDTQYFGPGTRLTVL.

This clonotype was recorded many times. At one boundary the junction diverges from the germline segment, which might be a read error. The chain joins TRBV15 to TRBJ1-1; 8 bases are shared with TRBD1. The CDR3 has 16 amino acids. The germline V gene encodes CDR1 LNHNV and CDR2 YYDKDF (reference sequence). The CDR3 sequence: CATSRDPPTGGTEAFF. The CDR3 coding sequence is TGTGCTACCAGCAGAGACCCCCCCACAGGGGGCACTGAAGCTTTCTTT.

This clonotype was counted at least ten times. V is TRBV9 and J is TRBJ2-3, with 8 bases lining up with TRBD2. The CDR3 is 17 amino acids. V lost 2 bases and J lost 6; bases outside the gene matches: 14. Germline V lookup: CDR1 SGDLS, CDR2 YYNGEE. The CDR3 sequence is CASSVRGGLAGGDTQYF. Here the CDR3 DNA reads TGTGCCAGCAGCGTTAGGGGCGGGCTAGCGGGCGGGGATACGCAGTATTTT.

This clonotype was picked up many times. The V call is TRBV9, the J call TRBJ2-2; D is undetermined. Deletions cut 1 base from V and 6 bases from J, with 4 bases between. Germline CDR1 reads SGDLS; CDR2 reads YYNGEE. This CDR3 is built from 12 residues. CDR3 coding DNA: TGTGCCAGCAGCGTAAATCCCGGGGAGCTGTTTTTT. This encodes CASSVNPGELFF.

This clonotype was detected ten times or more. V and J are TRBV5-1 and TRBJ2-7; TRBD1 aligns across 9 bases. V lost 7 bases and J lost 1; bases outside the gene matches: 6. CDR1 SGHRS and CDR2 YFSETQ come from the germline V gene. This CDR3 has 14 residues. The CDR3 bases are TGCGCCAGCCTCGCCGGGACAGGGTCCTACGAGCAGTACTTC. Its translation: CASLAGTGSYEQYF.

This clonotype has a count of ten or more. This sequence joins TRBV3-1 and TRBJ1-3; D ambiguous. V lost 0 bases to trimming and J lost 4 bases, with 4 bases between them. This CDR3 region has 13 residues. Germline V gene lookup returns CDR1 LGHDT and CDR2 YNNKEL (reference sequence). The CDR3 here is CASSQDAGNTIYF. The CDR3 DNA is TGTGCCAGCAGCCAAGATGCAGGAAACACCATATATTTT.

The V and J genes are TRBV2 and TRBJ1-4; 8 bases are a match to TRBD1. Trimming cost V 6 bases and J 4 bases; bases outside gene matches: 4. The CDR3 is 14 amino acids. CDR1 SNHLY and CDR2 FYNNEI come from the germline V gene. CDR3 in DNA: TGTGCCAGCAGGGACAGGGTCGGTAATGAAAAACTGTTTTTT. Its protein is CASRDRVGNEKLFF.

The chain links TRBV12-3 or TRBV12-4 to TRBJ2-3; D uncertain. This CDR3 is built from 15 residues. Between the trimmed V and J ends, which lost 7 bases and 2 bases, there was a span of 16 bases. Here the CDR3 DNA reads TGTGCCAGCAAACCGGGTTTCTCCTACACAGATACGCAGTATTTT. Protein product: CASKPGFSYTDTQYF.

The chain joins TRBV5-5 to TRBJ2-3, with TRBD2 matching over 7 bases. CDR3 length: 16 amino acids. The V gene's germline CDR1 is SGHKS and CDR2 YYEKEE (reference sequence). V lost 0 bases, J lost 2 bases, and 6 bases stayed unmatched. The CDR3 reads CASSLAAGVDTDTQYF. The DNA of the CDR3 is TGTGCCAGCAGCTTGGCGGCGGGGGTTGACACAGATACGCAGTATTTT.

This clonotype has only a few counts. At one boundary the junction diverges from the germline segment, which might be a read error. The DNA for the CDR3 is TGCGCCAGCACTTATGCGGGGCTGTCATACAATGAGCAGCTCTTC. This sequence encodes CASTYAGLSYNEQLF. The V gene is TRBV5-1, the J gene TRBJ2-1; tentative D call: TRBD2 (6 bases). The CDR3 loop spans 15 amino acids. Germline CDR1 SGHRS, CDR2 YFSETQ.

The table lists this clonotype with many counts. V and J are TRBV11-2 and TRBJ1-6, with no clear D. The germline V gene has CDR1 SGHAT and CDR2 FQNNGV. The CDR3 is 13 residues long. V was shortened by 8 bases and J by 0 bases, with 5 bases between the two germline ends. In nucleotides, the CDR3 is TGTGCCAGCCTTGGCTCCTATAATTCACCCCTCCACTTT. Protein product: CASLGSYNSPLHF.

J is TRBJ1-1 and V is TRBV11-3; D gene unclear. The CDR3 contains 12 residues. Germline loops: CDR1 SGHNT, CDR2 YENEEA. The V gene lost 5 bases and the J gene lost 10 bases, with 14 bases spanning the gap. The CDR3 region is CASSPGGGVAFF. In nucleotides, the CDR3 is TGTGCCAGCAGCCCCGGAGGAGGAGTAGCTTTCTTT.

This clonotype was found many times. The chain links TRBV5-1 to TRBJ2-1, with TRBD1 identical over 7 bases. In germline, CDR1 is SGHRS, CDR2 YFSETQ. The CDR3 has 15 residues. With 4 bases clipped from V and 4 bases from J, the junction kept 8 bases outside the gene matches. CDR3 nucleotide sequence: TGCGCCAGCAGCCCGGGGACAGTTGGGTACAATGAGCAGTTCTTC. Amino acid sequence: CASSPGTVGYNEQFF.

Ten or more counts support this clonotype. The V and J genes are TRBV6-7 and TRBJ2-7; TRBD2 is a possible D gene (7 bases). TRBV6-7 counts as an open reading frame of uncertain function. V was trimmed by 1 base and J by 0 bases, leaving 13 bases between them. The CDR3 sequence is 16 residues long. CDR3 sequence (DNA): TGTGCCAGCAGTTACTGCGGGGGCCTCAGCTCCTACGAGCAGTACTTC. This translates into CASSYCGGLSSYEQYF.